This T cell receptor beta chain was sequenced in a study of T cell changes during pregnancy in multiple sclerosis. The CDR3 extends over 12 amino acids. V was shortened by 5 bases and J by 10 bases, with 13 bases between the two germline ends. Germline CDR1 LNHNV, CDR2 YYDKDF (reference sequence). The method was immunoSEQ multiplex PCR; TCRdb's version includes in-frame clones alone and lacks a portion of them. The sample shows 55,000 to 85,000 clones, approximately 94% of them seen only once. This sequence originates from a female donor with multiple sclerosis, enrolled in a pregnancy study. This chain joins TRBV15 and TRBJ2-3, with TRBD1 as a possible D gene (6 bases). Sequenced material: peripheral blood, taken in the third trimester of pregnancy. The CDR3 nucleotides are TGTGCCACCAGCTTCCGACAGGCCGCGCAGTATTTT. Translation: CATSFRQAAQYF.